This T cell receptor beta chain emerged from a study of blood T cells in healthy people across ages. This clonotype was detected a few times. As yet, its antigen is unknown. Germline V gene data show CDR1 as KGHSH and CDR2 as LQKENI. Trimming at V came to 5 bases and at J to 0 bases, leaving 6 bases not matched to a gene. This CDR3 comprises 15 residues. Combining a sample-barcoded 5' primer with a J-beta primer mix, a second PCR ran for 7 to 11 cycles. A template-switch adaptor with 12 random nucleotides tagged each cDNA molecule. Per sample, CDR3-containing paired-end reads numbered at least 3 million. TCRdb independently ran MiXCR on the 5' RACE reads; one entry per CDR3 protein. The sample lists approximately 800,000 distinct CDR3 sequences, approximately 55% seen once, with approximately 40% in the top ten. The draw of peripheral blood yielded ten milliliters from each donor. The study, taken as a whole, reports: Percentage of naive T cells showed a strong correlation with TCR beta diversity.

This chain joins TRBV18 and TRBJ2-7; 8 bases fit TRBD2. This clonotype originated in an elderly man in good health. Input material: blood. The CDR3 sequence: CASSSGGGSSYEQYF. CDR3 bases: TGTGCCAGCTCATCCGGCGGGGGGAGCTCCTACGAGCAGTACTTC.